The present T cell receptor beta chain was sequenced within a study of identical twins. Each CDR3 protein is one row after TCRdb ran MiXCR on the 5' RACE reads. The sample lists around 490,000 distinct CDR3 sequences, around 15% seen once, with 0.44% in the top ten. Turning to this clonotype: What it recognizes is unknown.

Whole-study findings and limits: Within beta out-of-frame sequences, the excess sharing observed between twins was weaker.

The sample was also linked to a second study, of yellow fever vaccine responses in identical twins.

This clonotype was sampled from a woman between 18 and 29 years old in good health. The sequencing input was CD4+ T cells sorted from blood.

The CDR3 DNA reads TGTGCCAGCAGTTTAGTGGGGGGACGGGACACACACGATGAGCAGTTCTTC. Encoded protein: CASSLVGGRDTHDEQFF. V and J are TRBV27 and TRBJ2-1, with D possibly called TRBD1 or TRBD2 (6 bases each). Germline values: CDR1 MNHEY, CDR2 SMNVEV (reference sequence). Between the trimmed V and J ends, which lost 2 bases and 8 bases, there was a span of 22 bases. This CDR3 has 17 residues.